Listed here is a single T cell receptor beta chain. What it binds is unknown. This record belongs to a study of T cell responses to AZD1222 COVID-19 vaccine. Study-wide context: Samples with a second dose at about 4 or about 12 weeks were pooled together.

Some clones are missing from TCRdb's copy, which holds only in-frame ones; the method was immunoSEQ multiplex PCR. This table has under 110,000 clones, almost 90% appearing once. Overall study findings and caveats: Nearly half of the spike-specific TCRs reportedly recognize variant regions that carry no mutations.

The germline V and J ends were trimmed by 0 bases and 7 bases, with 12 bases remaining between them. The CDR3 spans 15 residues. The germline V gene has CDR1 LGHDT and CDR2 YNNKEL (reference sequence). This TCR was sampled from an adult in good health. The material sequenced was peripheral blood, taken on day 0 of AZD1222 vaccination. The chain joins TRBV3-1 (or the pseudogene TRBV3-2) to TRBJ1-4; D is undetermined. The CDR3 sequence is CASSQDSYGGEKLFF. DNA of the CDR3: TGTGCCAGCAGCCAAGATTCATACGGCGGTGAAAAACTGTTTTTT.